This T cell receptor beta chain came from a study of CD8+CD57+ T cells in acquired aplastic anemia. On the study more broadly: Roughly 3.2 ug was the average amount of DNA from sorted CD4+ and CD8+ cells.

In its sample, this clonotype was seen many times. Individuals selected for sequencing had exhibited CD8+CD57+ cell expansion on flow cytometry. Receipt of therapy had not occurred in any patient by the time of blood sampling. Genomic DNA, serving as template, underwent TCR beta VDJ and CDR3 profiling. Using its own MiXCR run on the reads, TCRdb lists one record per CDR3 protein. This sample has around 500,000 distinct CDR3 sequences, with around 32% found just once. This CDR3 has 13 amino acids. Trimming took off 5 bases at V and 4 bases at J, with 11 bases between the two ends. The V gene's germline CDR1 is SGHTA and CDR2 FQGNSA.

The rearrangement links TRBV7-2 to TRBJ1-2; the D gene is possibly TRBD1 (5 bases). The sequence was obtained from a human donor with aplastic anemia. The sequenced sample was sorted CD4+, CD8+, or CD8+CD57+ T cells (not recorded which) from PBMCs. In DNA, the CDR3 is TGTGCCAGCAGCCAAGGACACATCTATGGCTACACCTTC. This encodes CASSQGHIYGYTF.